These 16 T cell receptor beta chains were sequenced from one sample in a study of blood T cells in healthy people across ages. Primed by a sample-barcoded 5' primer and a J-beta primer mix, a second PCR proceeded for roughly 6 to 12 cycles. MiXCR was run by TCRdb on the 5' RACE reads, yielding one entry per CDR3 protein. This repertoire shows about 1.6 million distinct CDR3 sequences, about 35% found once; its top ten account for around 11%. The sample consisted of blood. The origin of the receptors is a woman aged 25 to 39 in good health.

The sample holds a few counts of this clonotype. The CDR3 nucleotides read TGTGCCAGCAGTCCCAGCGGGGACAGGGGAAGATTCTATGGCTACACCTTC. Its translation is CASSPSGDRGRFYGYTF. This rearrangement joins TRBV6-1 to TRBJ1-2; 10 positions agree with TRBD1. Germline V gene lookup returns CDR1 MNHNS and CDR2 SASEGT. With V trimmed by 5 bases and J by 4 bases, 13 bases remained unmatched. The CDR3 spans 17 residues.

The V gene is TRBV20-1, the J gene TRBJ2-1; TRBD2 aligns across 9 bases. V shed 7 bases and J 2 bases; nucleotides not matched to a gene: 3. The CDR3 extends over 13 amino acids. Germline V gives CDR1 DFQATT, CDR2 SNEGSKA (reference sequence). The DNA of the CDR3 is TGCAGTGTTGGCGGGGGGGCCTACAATGAGCAGTTCTTC. Amino acids: CSVGGGAYNEQFF.

V is TRBV7-9 and J is TRBJ2-7, with D perhaps TRBD1 (6 bases). The length of the CDR3 is 16 residues. V lost 5 bases and J lost 2, with 19 bases in between. CDR1 is SEHNR, CDR2 FQNEAQ, per germline (reference sequence). The CDR3 here is CASSRTGTKTTYEQYF. The DNA for the CDR3 is TGTGCCAGCAGCCGGACCGGGACAAAGACCACCTACGAGCAGTACTTC.

This clonotype was observed a few times. V usage is TRBV3-1 and J usage is TRBJ2-7, with TRBD1 matching 7 bases. Losses at the gene ends were 0 bases for V and 5 bases for J; bases not matched to a gene: 4. The CDR3 loop spans 14 amino acids. Germline V gene lookup returns CDR1 LGHDT and CDR2 YNNKEL (reference sequence). Written as DNA, the CDR3 is TGTGCCAGCAGCCAAGAAGATCAGGGGGACGAGCAGTACTTC. Translation gives CASSQEDQGDEQYF.

This chain joins TRBV10-3 and TRBJ2-7; 9 nucleotides agree with TRBD2. Germline CDR1 and CDR2: ENHRY and SYGVKD. The CDR3 is 14 residues long. With 3 bases clipped from V and 11 bases from J, the junction kept 11 bases outside the gene matches. CDR3 amino acids: CAISDPGLAFLEYF. The CDR3 region has the DNA TGTGCCATCAGTGATCCGGGACTAGCCTTTTTGGAGTACTTC.

The CDR3 protein is CASSQANGPWAEQYF. The CDR3 DNA reads TGCGCCAGCAGCCAAGCAAACGGACCGTGGGCCGAGCAGTACTTC. This chain uses TRBV4-1 with TRBJ2-7; D remains ambiguous. The CDR3 covers 15 residues. V was trimmed by 1 base and J by 6 bases, leaving 16 bases between them. Germline V CDR1 and CDR2: MGHRA, YSYEKL.

Comments on this clonotype: A clone one base away is much larger, so this may be a read error. The chain uses TRBV6-6 and TRBJ2-5; D gene unclear. The better agreement between TRBJ2-7 and the DNA end casts doubt on the J call. This CDR3 is built from 10 residues. Germline V gene sequence: CDR1 MNHNY, CDR2 SVGAGI (reference sequence). The CDR3: CACIHYEQYF. CDR3 nucleotide sequence: TGTGCCTGCATCCACTACGAGCAGTACTTC.

This clonotype was observed a few times. The chain has TRBV4-2 and TRBJ1-1; a possible D gene is TRBD1 (5 bases). Trimming took off 0 bases at V and 1 base at J, with 6 bases between the two ends. Germline V gene lookup returns CDR1 LGHNA and CDR2 YNFKEQ. CDR3 length: 14 amino acids. CDR3 residues: CASSQDGANTEAFF. CDR3 DNA sequence: TGTGCCAGCAGCCAAGATGGGGCGAACACTGAAGCTTTCTTT.

This clonotype was picked up a small number of times. The chain carries TRBV9 and TRBJ2-1, with D tentatively TRBD2 (6 bases). With 3 bases removed from V and 7 bases from J, the gap between germline ends came to 14 bases. There are 14 residues in the CDR3. Germline assignment: CDR1 SGDLS and CDR2 YYNGEE. CDR3 DNA: TGTGCCAGCAGCGCGGGAGATCTCGGGAATGAGCAGTTCTTC. As protein: CASSAGDLGNEQFF.

This clonotype was found a few times. The V and J genes are TRBV11-3 and TRBJ2-3, with 9 positions matching TRBD2. The CDR3 runs 15 residues. The trim removed 4 bases at V and 5 bases at J, leaving 7 bases unmatched. Germline V gene sequence: CDR1 SGHNT, CDR2 YENEEA. The CDR3 loop is CASSSLAGAEDTQYF. The DNA of the CDR3 is TGTGCCAGCAGCTCCTTAGCGGGGGCCGAAGATACGCAGTATTTT.

This clonotype was observed a few times. The chain couples TRBV7-8 to TRBJ2-7, with D uncertain. Looked up from germline, CDR1 is SGHVS and CDR2 is FQNEAQ. The CDR3 loop spans 15 amino acids. V lost 1 base, J lost 7 bases, and 17 bases lay in between. The CDR3 sequence: CASSLELLMSAEQYF. As DNA, the CDR3 is TGTGCCAGCAGCTTAGAATTATTGATGTCGGCAGAGCAGTACTTC.

This clonotype was observed a single time. The chain joins TRBV9 to TRBJ2-1; 10 nucleotides align to TRBD2. The CDR3 length is 16 residues. With V trimmed by 5 bases and J by 4 bases, 9 bases remained unmatched. Looked up from germline, CDR1 is SGDLS and CDR2 is YYNGEE. The CDR3 is CASSALAGVPYNEQFF. CDR3 nucleotide sequence: TGTGCCAGCAGTGCTCTAGCGGGAGTGCCATACAATGAGCAGTTCTTC.

Of note for this clonotype: A read error is possible here, since a much larger clone lies one base away. The gene calls are TRBV5-6 and TRBJ2-5; D unclear. CDR1 and CDR2 (germline): SGHDT, YYEEEE. Between the trimmed V and J ends, which lost 3 bases and 1 base, there was a span of 7 bases. This CDR3 is 13 amino acids long. As DNA, the CDR3 is TGTGCCAGCAGCTGGCAAGTCCAAGAGACCCAGTACTTC. It translates to CASSWQVQETQYF.

This clonotype was counted only a few times. The chain has TRBV9 and TRBJ1-2; D not resolved. V was cut by 0 bases and J by 3 bases, with 18 bases left in between. In germline, CDR1 is SGDLS, CDR2 YYNGEE. CDR3 size: 17 residues. The DNA for the CDR3 is TGTGCCAGCAGCGTAGAGGCTACCTCCGTGGGTTACTATGGCTACACCTTC. Its protein is CASSVEATSVGYYGYTF.

On this clonotype: A much more abundant neighbour one base away suggests this may be a read error. The rearrangement joins TRBV20-1 to TRBJ2-5; 9 positions match TRBD1. The CDR3 runs 12 residues. Germline V gene sequence: CDR1 DFQATT, CDR2 SNEGSKA (reference sequence). The CDR3 DNA follows: TGCAGGGCTACGGACAGGGGTGAGACCCAGTACTTC. It translates to CRATDRGETQYF.

This clonotype was found a few times. The chain joins TRBV18 to TRBJ2-5; no firm D call. The J call may be in error: the DNA end matches TRBJ2-7 better. This CDR3 has 12 amino acids. CDR1 KGHSH and CDR2 LQKENI come from the germline V gene. The CDR3 here is CASSPLLGEQYF. In nucleotides, the CDR3 is TGTGCCAGCTCACCCCTCCTGGGCGAGCAGTACTTC.